The source of this T cell receptor (beta chain) is a study of T cell responses to AZD1222 COVID-19 vaccine. Germline CDR1 is MNHEY and CDR2 is SVGAGI. The CDR3 spans 15 residues. V lost 0 bases to trimming and J lost 0 bases, with 8 bases between them. The protocol was immunoSEQ multiplex PCR, while the TCRdb copy is restricted to in-frame clones and leaves out a portion. The sample carries some 150,000 clones, more than 85% recorded once. The sample consisted of peripheral blood, taken on day 0 of AZD1222 vaccination. The clonotype originates from an adult in good health. This chain links TRBV6-5 with TRBJ1-1; D unclear. DNA of the CDR3: TGTGCCAGCAGTTACTCAAGGGTCCTGAACACTGAAGCTTTCTTT. Residues: CASSYSRVLNTEAFF.